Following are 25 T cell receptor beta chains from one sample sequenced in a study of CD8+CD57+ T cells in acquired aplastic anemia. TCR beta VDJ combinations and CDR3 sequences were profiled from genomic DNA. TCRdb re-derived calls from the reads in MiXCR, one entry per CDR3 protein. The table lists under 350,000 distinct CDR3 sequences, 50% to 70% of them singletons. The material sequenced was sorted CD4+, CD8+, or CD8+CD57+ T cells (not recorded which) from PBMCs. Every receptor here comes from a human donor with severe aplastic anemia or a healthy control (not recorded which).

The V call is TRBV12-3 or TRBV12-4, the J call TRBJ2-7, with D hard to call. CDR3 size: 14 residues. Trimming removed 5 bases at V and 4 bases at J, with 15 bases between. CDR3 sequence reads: CASSGPVGKYEQYF. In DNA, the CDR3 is TGTGCCAGCAGTGGCCCAGTGGGTAAATACGAGCAGTACTTC.

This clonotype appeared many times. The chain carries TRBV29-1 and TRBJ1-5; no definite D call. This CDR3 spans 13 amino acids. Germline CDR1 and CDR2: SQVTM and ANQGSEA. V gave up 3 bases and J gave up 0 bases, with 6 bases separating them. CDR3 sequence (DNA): TGCAGCGTTGATGCAGGTAGCAATCAGCCCCAGCATTTT. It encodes CSVDAGSNQPQHF.

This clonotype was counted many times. CDR3 protein: CASSLGAGNSYNEQFF. As DNA, the CDR3 is TGTGCCAGCAGCTTAGGGGCGGGTAACTCCTACAATGAGCAGTTCTTC. This rearrangement joins TRBV11-2 to TRBJ2-1, with D tentatively TRBD2 (5 bases). The CDR3 has 16 amino acids. CDR1 is SGHAT, CDR2 FQNNGV, per germline. Trimming pared 1 base from V and 0 bases from J, leaving 10 bases between.

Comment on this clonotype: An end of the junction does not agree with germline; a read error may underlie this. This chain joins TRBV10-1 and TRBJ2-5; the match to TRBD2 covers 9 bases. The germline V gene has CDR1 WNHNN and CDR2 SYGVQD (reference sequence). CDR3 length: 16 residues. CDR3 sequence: CAISESIAGVQETQYF. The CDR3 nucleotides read TGTGCCATCAGTGAGTCGATAGCGGGGGTCCAAGAGACCCAGTACTTC.

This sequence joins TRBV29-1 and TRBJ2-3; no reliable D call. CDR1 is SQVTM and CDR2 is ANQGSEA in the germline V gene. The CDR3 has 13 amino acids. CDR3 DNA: TGCCAGCAGCCAAGAGGAGTCTCAGATACGCAGTATTTT. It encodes CQQPRGVSDTQYF.

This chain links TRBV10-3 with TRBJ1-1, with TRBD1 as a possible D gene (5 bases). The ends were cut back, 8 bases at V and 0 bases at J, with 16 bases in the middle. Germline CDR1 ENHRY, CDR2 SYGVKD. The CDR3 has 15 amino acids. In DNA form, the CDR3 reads TGTGCCATCGCCCAGGGATACTCATTGAACACTGAAGCTTTCTTT. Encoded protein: CAIAQGYSLNTEAFF.

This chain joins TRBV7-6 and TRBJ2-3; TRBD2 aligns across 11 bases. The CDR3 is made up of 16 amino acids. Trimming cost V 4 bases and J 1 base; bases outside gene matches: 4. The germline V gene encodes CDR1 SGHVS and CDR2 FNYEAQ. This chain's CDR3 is CASSSLAGERTDTQYF. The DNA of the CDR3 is TGTGCCAGCAGCTCACTAGCGGGGGAGCGCACAGATACGCAGTATTTT.

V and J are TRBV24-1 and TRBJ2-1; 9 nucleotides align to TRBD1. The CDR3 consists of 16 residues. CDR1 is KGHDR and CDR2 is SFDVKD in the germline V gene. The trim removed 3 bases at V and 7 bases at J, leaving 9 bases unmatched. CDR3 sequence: CATSDPRDRAMNEQFF. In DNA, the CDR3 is TGTGCCACCAGTGATCCCCGGGACAGGGCAATGAATGAGCAGTTCTTC.

CDR3 coding DNA: TGTGCCAGTAGTGGGCAGGGGCTAATCATCTCTGGGGCCAACGTCCTGACTTTC. Residues: CASSGQGLIISGANVLTF. This rearrangement joins TRBV19 to TRBJ2-6, with D tentatively TRBD1 (6 bases). CDR1 is LNHDA and CDR2 is SQIVND in the germline V gene (reference sequence). Trimming shortened V by 5 bases and J by 0 bases, and 17 bases separated the two germline ends. This CDR3 contains 18 residues.

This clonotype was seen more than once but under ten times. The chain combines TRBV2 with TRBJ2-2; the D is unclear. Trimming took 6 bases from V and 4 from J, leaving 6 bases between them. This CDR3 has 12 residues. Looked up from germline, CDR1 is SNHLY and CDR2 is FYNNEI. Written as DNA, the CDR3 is TGTGCCAGCAGAAGACCCACCGGGGAGCTGTTTTTT. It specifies CASRRPTGELFF.

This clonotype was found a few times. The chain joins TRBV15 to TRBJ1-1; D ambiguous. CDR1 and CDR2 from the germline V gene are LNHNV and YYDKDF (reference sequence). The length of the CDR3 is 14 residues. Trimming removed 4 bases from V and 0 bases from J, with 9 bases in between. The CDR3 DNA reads TGTGCCACCAGCAACGGGGTAATGAACACTGAAGCTTTCTTT. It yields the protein CATSNGVMNTEAFF.

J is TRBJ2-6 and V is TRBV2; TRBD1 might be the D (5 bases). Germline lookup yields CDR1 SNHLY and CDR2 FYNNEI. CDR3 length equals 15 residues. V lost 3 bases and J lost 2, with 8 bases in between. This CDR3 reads CASSDSRAGANVLTF. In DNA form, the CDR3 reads TGTGCCAGCAGTGATAGCAGGGCTGGGGCCAACGTCCTGACTTTC.

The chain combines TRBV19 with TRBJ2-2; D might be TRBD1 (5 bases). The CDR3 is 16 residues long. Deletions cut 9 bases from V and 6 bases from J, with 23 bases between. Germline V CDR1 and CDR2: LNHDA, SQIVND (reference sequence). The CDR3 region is CASSNDRLNGAGELFF. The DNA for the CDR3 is TGTGCCAGCTCGAACGACAGATTAAATGGGGCCGGGGAGCTGTTTTTT. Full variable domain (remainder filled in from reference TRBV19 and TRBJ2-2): DGGITQSPKYLFRKEGQNVTLSCEQNLNHDAMYWYRQDPGQGLRLIYYSQIVNDFQKGDIAEGYSVSREKKESFPLTVTSAQKNPTAFYLCASSNDRLNGAGELFFGEGSRLTVL.

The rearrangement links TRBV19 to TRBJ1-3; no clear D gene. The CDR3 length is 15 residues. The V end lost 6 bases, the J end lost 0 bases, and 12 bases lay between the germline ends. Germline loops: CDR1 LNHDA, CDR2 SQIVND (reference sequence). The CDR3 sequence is CASSYPVDSGNTIYF. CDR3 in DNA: TGTGCCAGTAGCTACCCTGTGGACTCTGGAAACACCATATATTTT. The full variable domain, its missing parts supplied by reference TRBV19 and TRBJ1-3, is DGGITQSPKYLFRKEGQNVTLSCEQNLNHDAMYWYRQDPGQGLRLIYYSQIVNDFQKGDIAEGYSVSREKKESFPLTVTSAQKNPTAFYLCASSYPVDSGNTIYFGEGSWLTVV.

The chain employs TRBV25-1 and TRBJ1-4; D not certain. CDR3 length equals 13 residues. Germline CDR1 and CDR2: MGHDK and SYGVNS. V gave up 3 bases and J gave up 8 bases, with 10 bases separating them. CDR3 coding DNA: TGTGCCAGCAGTGAGATGGGGAAGGAAAAACTGTTTTTT. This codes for CASSEMGKEKLFF.

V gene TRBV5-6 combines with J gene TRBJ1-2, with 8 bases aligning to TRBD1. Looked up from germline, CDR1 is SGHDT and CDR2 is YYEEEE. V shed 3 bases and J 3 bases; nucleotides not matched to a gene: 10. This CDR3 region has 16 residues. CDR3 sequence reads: CASSSLGAGQDYGYTF. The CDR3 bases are TGTGCCAGCAGCTCGTTGGGGGCGGGACAGGACTATGGCTACACCTTC.

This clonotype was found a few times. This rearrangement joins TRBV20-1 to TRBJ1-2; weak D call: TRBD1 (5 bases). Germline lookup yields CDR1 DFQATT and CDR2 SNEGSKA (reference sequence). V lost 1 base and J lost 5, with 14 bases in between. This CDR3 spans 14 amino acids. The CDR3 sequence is CSARVRDGEYGYTF. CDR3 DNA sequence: TGCAGTGCTAGAGTGAGGGACGGCGAATATGGCTACACCTTC.

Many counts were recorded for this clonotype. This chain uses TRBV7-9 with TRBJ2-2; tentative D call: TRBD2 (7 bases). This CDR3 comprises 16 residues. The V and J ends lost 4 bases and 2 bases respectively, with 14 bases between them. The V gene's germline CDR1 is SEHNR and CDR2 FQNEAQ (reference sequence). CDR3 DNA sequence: TGTGCCAGCAGCTGGCCCCGGGGGGCCAACACCGGGGAGCTGTTTTTT. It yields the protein CASSWPRGANTGELFF.

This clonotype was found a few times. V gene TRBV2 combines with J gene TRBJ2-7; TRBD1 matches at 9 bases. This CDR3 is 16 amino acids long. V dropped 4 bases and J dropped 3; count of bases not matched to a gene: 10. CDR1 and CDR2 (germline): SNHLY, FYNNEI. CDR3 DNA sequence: TGTGCCAGCAGTGCCTTGGGACAGGGCTACTTCTACGAGCAGTACTTC. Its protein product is CASSALGQGYFYEQYF.

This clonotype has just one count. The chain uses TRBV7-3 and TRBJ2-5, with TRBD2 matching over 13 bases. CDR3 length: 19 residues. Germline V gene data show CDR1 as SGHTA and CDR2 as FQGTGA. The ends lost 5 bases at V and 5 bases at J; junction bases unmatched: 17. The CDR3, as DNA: TGTGCCAGCAGCGCTACTCCCCTACTAGCGGGGGGGCTAGGGGAGACCCAGTACTTC. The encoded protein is CASSATPLLAGGLGETQYF.

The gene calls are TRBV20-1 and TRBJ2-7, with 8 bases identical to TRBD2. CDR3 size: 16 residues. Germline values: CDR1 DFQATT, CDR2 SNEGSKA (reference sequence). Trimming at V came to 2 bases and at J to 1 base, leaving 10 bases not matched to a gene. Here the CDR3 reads CSARWASGPRSYEQYF. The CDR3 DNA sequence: TGCAGTGCTAGATGGGCTAGCGGGCCTCGTTCCTACGAGCAGTACTTC.

The CDR3 DNA follows: TGCAGTGCTCAACAGGGAGGGGATCAGCCCCAGCATTTT. This encodes CSAQQGGDQPQHF. The chain joins TRBV20-1 to TRBJ1-5, with D perhaps matching TRBD1 (6 bases). V lost 5 bases, J lost 5 bases, and 13 bases lay in between. Germline-derived CDR1 and CDR2 are DFQATT and SNEGSKA (reference sequence). This CDR3 is 13 amino acids long.

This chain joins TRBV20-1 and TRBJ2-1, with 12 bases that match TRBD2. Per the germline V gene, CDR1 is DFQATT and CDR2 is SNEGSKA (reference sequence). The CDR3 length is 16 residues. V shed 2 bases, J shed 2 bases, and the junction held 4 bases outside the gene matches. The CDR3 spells CSARIASGGAYNEQFF. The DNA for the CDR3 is TGCAGTGCTAGAATTGCTAGCGGGGGGGCCTACAATGAGCAGTTCTTC.

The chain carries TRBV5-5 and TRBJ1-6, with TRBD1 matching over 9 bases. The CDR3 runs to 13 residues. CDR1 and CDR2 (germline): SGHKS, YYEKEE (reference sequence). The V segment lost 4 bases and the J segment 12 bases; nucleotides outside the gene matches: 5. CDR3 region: CASSPGTGQPLHF. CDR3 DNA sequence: TGTGCCAGCAGCCCGGGGACAGGGCAACCCCTCCACTTT.

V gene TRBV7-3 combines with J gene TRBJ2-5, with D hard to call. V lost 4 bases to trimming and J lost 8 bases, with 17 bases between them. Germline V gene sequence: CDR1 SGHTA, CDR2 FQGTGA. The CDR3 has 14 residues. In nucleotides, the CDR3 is TGTGCCAGCAGCTCCCCACAGTGGACGGGTACCCAGTACTTC. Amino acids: CASSSPQWTGTQYF. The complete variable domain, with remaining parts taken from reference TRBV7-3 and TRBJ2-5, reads GAGVSQTPSNKVTEKGKYVELRCDPISGHTALYWYRQSLGQGPEFLIYFQGTGAADDSGLPNDRFFAVRPEGSVSTLKIQRTERGDSAVYLCASSSPQWTGTQYFGPGTRLLVL.